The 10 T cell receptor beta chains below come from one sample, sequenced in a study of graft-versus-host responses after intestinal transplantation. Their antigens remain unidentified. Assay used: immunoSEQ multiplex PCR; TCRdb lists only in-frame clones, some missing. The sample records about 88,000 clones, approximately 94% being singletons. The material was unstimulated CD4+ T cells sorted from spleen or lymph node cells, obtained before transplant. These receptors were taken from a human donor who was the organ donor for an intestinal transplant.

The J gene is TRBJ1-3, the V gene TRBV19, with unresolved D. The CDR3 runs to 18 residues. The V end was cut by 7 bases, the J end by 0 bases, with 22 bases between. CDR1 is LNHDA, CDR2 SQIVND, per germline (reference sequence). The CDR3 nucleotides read TGTGCCAGTATCCCGACAAGGCCGACTCTTCTCTCTGGAAACACCATATATTTT. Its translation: CASIPTRPTLLSGNTIYF.

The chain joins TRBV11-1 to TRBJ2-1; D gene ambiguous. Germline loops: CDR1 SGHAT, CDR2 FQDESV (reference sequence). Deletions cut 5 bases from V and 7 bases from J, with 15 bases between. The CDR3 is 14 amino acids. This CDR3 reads CASSEQTLGNEQFF. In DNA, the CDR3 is TGTGCCAGCAGCGAACAGACTTTGGGGAATGAGCAGTTCTTC.

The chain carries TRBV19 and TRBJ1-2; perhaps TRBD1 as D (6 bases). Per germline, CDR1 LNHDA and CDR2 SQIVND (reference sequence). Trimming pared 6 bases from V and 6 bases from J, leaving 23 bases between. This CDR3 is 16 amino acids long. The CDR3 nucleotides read TGTGCCAGTAGCCCGTGGGGGCGGGAGGCGATGCATGGCTACACCTTC. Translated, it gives CASSPWGREAMHGYTF.

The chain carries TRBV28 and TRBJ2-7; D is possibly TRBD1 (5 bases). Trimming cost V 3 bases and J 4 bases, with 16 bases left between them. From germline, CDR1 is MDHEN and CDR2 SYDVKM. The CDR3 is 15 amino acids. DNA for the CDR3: TGTGCCAGCAGTTTCGGGCCCCATAGGGGATACGAGCAGTACTTC. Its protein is CASSFGPHRGYEQYF.

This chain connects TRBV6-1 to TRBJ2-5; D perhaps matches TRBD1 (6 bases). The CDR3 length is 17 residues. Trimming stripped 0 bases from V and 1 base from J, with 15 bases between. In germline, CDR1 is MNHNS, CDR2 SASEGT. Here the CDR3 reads CASSEARRGPTQETQYF. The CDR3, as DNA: TGTGCCAGCAGTGAAGCCCGCAGGGGTCCTACCCAAGAGACCCAGTACTTC.

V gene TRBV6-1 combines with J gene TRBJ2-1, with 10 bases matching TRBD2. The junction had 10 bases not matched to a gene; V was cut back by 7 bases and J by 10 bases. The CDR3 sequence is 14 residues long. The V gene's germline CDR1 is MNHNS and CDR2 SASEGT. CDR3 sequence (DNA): TGTGCCAGCACCGAAGGGCTAGCGGGGGAGGAGCAGTTCTTC. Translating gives CASTEGLAGEEQFF.

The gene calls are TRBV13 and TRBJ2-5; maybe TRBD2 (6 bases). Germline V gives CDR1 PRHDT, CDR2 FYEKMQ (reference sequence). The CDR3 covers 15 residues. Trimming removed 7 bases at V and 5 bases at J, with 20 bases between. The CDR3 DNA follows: TGTGCCAGCATCATCCGAGGTCGGGGGACCGAGACCCAGTACTTC. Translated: CASIIRGRGTETQYF.

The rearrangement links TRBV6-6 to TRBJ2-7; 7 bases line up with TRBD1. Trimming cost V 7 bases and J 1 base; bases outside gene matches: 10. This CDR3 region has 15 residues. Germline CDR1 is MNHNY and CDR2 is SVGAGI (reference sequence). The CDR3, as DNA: TGTGCCAGCACAAGAAACCGGGACAGATCCTACGAGCAGTACTTC. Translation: CASTRNRDRSYEQYF.

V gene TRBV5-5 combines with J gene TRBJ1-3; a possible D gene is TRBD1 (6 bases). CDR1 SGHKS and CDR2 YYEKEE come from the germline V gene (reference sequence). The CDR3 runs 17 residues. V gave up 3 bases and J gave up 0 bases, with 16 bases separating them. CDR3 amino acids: CASSYLGGDPSGNTIYF. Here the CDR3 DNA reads TGTGCCAGCAGCTATCTTGGGGGCGACCCCTCTGGAAACACCATATATTTT.

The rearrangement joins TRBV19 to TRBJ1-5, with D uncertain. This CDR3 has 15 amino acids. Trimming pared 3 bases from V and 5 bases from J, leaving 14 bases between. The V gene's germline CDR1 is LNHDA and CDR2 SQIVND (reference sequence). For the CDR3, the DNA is TGTGCCAGTAGTATCCCCCCGACCGGCTATCAGCCCCAGCATTTT. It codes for CASSIPPTGYQPQHF.